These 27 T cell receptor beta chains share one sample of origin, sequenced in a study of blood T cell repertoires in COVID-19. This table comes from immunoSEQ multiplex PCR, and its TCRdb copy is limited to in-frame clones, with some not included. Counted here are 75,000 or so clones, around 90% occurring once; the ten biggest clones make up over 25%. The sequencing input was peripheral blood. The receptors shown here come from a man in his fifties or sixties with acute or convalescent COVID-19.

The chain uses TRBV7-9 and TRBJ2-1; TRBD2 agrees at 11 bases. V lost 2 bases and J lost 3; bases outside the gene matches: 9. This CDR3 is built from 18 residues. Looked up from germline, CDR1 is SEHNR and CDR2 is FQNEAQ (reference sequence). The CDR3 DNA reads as TGTGCCAGCAGCTTACCCCTCCGACTAGCGGGGCACTACAATGAGCAGTTCTTC. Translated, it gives CASSLPLRLAGHYNEQFF.

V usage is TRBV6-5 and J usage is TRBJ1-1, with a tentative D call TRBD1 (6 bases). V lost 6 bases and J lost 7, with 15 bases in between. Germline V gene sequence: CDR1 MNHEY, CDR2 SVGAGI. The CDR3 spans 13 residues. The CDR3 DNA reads TGTGCCAGCAGGTCAGGGGCAGTATATGAAGCTTTCTTT. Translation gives CASRSGAVYEAFF.

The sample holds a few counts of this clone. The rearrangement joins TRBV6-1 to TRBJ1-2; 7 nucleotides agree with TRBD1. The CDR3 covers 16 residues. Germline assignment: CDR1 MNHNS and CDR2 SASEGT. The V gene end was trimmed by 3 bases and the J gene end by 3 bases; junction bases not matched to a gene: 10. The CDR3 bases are TGTGCCAGCAGTGATAACTCCGGGACAGACTACTATGGCTACACCTTC. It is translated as CASSDNSGTDYYGYTF.

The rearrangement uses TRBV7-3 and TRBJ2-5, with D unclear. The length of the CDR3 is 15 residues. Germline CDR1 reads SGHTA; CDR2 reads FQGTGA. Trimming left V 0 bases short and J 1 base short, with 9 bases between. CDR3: CASSLTSAGQETQYF. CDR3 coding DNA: TGTGCCAGCAGCTTAACGTCGGCAGGCCAAGAGACCCAGTACTTC.

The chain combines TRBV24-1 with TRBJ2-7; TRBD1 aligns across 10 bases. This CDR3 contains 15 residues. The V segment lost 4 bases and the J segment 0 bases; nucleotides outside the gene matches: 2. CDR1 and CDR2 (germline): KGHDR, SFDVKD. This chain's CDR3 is CATSEGDRGSYEQYF. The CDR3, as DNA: TGTGCCACCAGTGAGGGGGACAGGGGCTCCTACGAGCAGTACTTC.

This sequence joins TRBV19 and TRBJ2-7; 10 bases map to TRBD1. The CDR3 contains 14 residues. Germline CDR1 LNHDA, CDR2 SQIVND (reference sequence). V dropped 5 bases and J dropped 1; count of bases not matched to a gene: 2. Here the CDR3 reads CASSSGQGSYEQYF. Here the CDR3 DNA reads TGTGCCAGTAGTTCGGGACAGGGGTCCTACGAGCAGTACTTC.

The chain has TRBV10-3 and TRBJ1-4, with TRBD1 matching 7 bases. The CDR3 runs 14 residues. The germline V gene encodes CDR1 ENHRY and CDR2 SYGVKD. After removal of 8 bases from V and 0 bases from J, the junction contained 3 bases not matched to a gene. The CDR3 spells CAIRDSTTNEKLFF. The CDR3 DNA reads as TGTGCCATCCGGGACAGCACAACTAATGAAAAACTGTTTTTT.

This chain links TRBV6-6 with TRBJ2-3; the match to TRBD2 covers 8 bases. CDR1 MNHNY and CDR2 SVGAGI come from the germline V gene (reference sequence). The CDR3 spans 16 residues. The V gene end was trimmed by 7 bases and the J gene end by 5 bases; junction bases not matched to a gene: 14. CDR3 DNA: TGTGCCAGCATGGTCCAGCGGGGGCCCTCGGGAGATACGCAGTATTTT. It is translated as CASMVQRGPSGDTQYF.

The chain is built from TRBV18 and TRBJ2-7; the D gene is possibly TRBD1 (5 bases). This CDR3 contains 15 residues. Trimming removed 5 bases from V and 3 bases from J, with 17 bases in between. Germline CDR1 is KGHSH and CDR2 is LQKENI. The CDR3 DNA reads TGTGCCAGCTCAATACAGGTAACCACAATCTACGAGCAGTACTTC. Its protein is CASSIQVTTIYEQYF.

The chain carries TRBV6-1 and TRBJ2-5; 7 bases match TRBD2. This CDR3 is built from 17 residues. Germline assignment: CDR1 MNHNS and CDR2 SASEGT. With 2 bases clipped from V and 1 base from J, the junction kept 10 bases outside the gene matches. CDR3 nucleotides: TGTGCCAGCAGTGAACAGCGGGGACGGACAATCCAAGAGACCCAGTACTTC. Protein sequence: CASSEQRGRTIQETQYF.

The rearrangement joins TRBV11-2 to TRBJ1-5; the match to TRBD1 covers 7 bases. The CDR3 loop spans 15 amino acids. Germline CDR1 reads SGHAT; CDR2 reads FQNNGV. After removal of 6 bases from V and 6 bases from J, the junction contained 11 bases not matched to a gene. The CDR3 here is CASSPGTVSGQPQHF. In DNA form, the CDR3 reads TGTGCCAGCAGTCCCGGGACAGTTTCCGGTCAGCCCCAGCATTTT.

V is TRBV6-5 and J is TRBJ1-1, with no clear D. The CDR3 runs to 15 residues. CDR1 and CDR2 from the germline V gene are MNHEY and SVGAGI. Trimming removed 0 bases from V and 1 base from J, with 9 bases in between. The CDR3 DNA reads TGTGCCAGCAGTTACTCGAACAGCCCGAACACTGAAGCTTTCTTT. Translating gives CASSYSNSPNTEAFF.

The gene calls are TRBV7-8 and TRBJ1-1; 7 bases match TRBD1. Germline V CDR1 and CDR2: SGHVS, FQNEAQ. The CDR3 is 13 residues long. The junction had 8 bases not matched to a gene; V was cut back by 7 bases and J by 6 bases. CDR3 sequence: CASTSTGAAEAFF. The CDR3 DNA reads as TGTGCCAGCACCTCAACAGGGGCCGCTGAAGCTTTCTTT.

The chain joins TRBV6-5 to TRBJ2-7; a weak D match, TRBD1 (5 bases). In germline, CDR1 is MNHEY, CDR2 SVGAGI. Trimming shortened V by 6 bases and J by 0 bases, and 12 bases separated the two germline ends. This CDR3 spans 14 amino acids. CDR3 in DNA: TGTGCCAGCAGGTCGGACATTAGCTCCTACGAGCAGTACTTC. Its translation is CASRSDISSYEQYF.

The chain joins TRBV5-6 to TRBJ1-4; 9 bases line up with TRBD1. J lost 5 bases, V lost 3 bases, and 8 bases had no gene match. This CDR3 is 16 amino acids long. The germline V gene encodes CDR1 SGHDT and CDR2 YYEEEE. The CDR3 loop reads CASSYAPGTGNEKLFF. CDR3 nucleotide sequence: TGTGCCAGCAGCTATGCTCCCGGGACAGGGAATGAAAAACTGTTTTTT.

Here the CDR3 DNA reads TGCGCCAGCAGTGAGTCTCTGGGGCCGTATAATTCACCCCTCCACTTT. Protein sequence: CASSESLGPYNSPLHF. V and J are TRBV10-2 and TRBJ1-6; D might be TRBD1 (5 bases). The CDR3 totals 16 residues. Germline lookup yields CDR1 WSHSY and CDR2 SAAADI. V was trimmed by 0 bases and J by 4 bases, leaving 10 bases between them.

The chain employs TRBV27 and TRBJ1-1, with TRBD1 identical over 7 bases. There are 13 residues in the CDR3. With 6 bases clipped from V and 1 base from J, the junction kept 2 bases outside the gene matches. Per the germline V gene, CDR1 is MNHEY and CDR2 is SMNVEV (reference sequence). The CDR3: CASRRTGNTEAFF. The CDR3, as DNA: TGTGCCAGCAGACGGACAGGGAACACTGAAGCTTTCTTT.

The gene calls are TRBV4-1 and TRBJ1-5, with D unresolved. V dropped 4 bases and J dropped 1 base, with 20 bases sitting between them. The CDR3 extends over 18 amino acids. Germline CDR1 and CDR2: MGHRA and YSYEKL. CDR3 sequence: CASSLSTPLWASNQPQHF. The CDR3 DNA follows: TGCGCCAGCAGCCTATCAACACCTCTATGGGCCAGCAATCAGCCCCAGCATTTT.

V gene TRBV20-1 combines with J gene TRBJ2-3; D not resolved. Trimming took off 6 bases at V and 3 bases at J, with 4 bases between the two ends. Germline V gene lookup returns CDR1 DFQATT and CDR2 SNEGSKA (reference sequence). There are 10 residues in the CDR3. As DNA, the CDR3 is TGCAGTGCCTCGACAGATACGCAGTATTTT. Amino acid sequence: CSASTDTQYF.

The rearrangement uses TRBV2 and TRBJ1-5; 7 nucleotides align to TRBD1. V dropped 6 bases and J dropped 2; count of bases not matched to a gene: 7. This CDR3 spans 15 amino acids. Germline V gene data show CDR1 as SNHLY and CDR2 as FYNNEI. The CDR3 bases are TGTGCCAGCAGGCGACAGGGTGGTGGCAATCAGCCCCAGCATTTT. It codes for CASRRQGGGNQPQHF. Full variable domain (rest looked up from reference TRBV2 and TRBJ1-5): EPEVTQTPSHQVTQMGQEVILRCVPISNHLYFYWYRQILGQKVEFLVSFYNNEISEKSEIFDDQFSVERPDGSNFTLKIRSTKLEDSAMYFCASRRQGGGNQPQHFGDGTRLSIL.

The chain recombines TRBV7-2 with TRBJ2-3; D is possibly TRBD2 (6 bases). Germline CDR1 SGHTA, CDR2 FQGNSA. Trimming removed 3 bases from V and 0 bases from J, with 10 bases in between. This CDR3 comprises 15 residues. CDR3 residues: CASSFISGSTDTQYF. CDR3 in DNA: TGTGCCAGCAGCTTCATTAGCGGAAGCACAGATACGCAGTATTTT.

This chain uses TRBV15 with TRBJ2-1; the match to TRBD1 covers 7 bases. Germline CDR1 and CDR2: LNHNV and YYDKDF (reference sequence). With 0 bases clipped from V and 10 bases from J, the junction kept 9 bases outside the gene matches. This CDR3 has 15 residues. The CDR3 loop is CATSRDLEGAQEQFF. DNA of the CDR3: TGTGCCACCAGCAGAGATCTCGAGGGGGCGCAGGAGCAGTTCTTC.

The CDR3 sequence: CASSYEGQGRGEAFF. The CDR3 DNA is TGTGCCAGCAGTTACGAGGGACAGGGTAGGGGTGAAGCTTTCTTT. The chain links TRBV6-6 to TRBJ1-1; 9 bases are a match to TRBD1. J lost 7 bases, V lost 2 bases, and 8 bases had no gene match. CDR3 length equals 15 residues. CDR1 is MNHNY, CDR2 SVGAGI, per germline (reference sequence).

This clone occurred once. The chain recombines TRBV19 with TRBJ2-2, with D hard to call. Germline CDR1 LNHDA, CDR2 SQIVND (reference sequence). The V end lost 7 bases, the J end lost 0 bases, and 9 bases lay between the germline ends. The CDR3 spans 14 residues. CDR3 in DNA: TGTGCCAGTAAGAGATCTCCGAACACCGGGGAGCTGTTTTTT. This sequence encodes CASKRSPNTGELFF.

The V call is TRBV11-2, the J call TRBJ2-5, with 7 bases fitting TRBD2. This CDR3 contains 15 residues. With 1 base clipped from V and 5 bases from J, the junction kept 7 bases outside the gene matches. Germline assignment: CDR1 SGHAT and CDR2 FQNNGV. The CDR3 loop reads CASSLAAGVGETQYF. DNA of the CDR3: TGTGCCAGCAGCTTAGCCGCGGGGGTAGGGGAGACCCAGTACTTC. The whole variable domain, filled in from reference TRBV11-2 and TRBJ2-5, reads EAGVAQSPRYKIIEKRQSVAFWCNPISGHATLYWYQQILGQGPKLLIQFQNNGVVDDSQLPKDRFSAERLKGVDSTLKIQPAKLEDSAVYLCASSLAAGVGETQYFGPGTRLLVL.

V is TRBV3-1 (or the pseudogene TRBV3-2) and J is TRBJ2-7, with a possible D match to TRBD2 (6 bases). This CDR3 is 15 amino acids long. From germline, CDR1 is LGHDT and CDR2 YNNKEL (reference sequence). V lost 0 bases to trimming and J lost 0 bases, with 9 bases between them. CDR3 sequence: CASSQDGGSSYEQYF. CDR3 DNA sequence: TGTGCCAGCAGCCAAGATGGGGGGAGCTCCTACGAGCAGTACTTC.

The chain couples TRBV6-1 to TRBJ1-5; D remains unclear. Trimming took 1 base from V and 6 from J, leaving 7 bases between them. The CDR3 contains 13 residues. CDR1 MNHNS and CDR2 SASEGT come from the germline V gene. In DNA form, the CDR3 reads TGTGCCAGCAGTGAAGGGAGGGTTCAGCCCCAGCATTTT. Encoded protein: CASSEGRVQPQHF.